This T cell receptor (beta chain) emerged from a study of T cells in Graves' hyperthyroidism and ophthalmopathy. Unmatched junction bases numbered 4, after V lost 1 base and J lost 3 bases. Germline loops: CDR1 SGHAT, CDR2 FQNNGV. The CDR3 has 17 amino acids. Newly diagnosed patients aged 18 to 65 had hyperthyroidism of under 2 months' duration. This clonotype was recorded many times. Using RNA transcripts as the source, TCR beta CDR3 regions were amplified. First-round RT-PCR with HTBI primers amplified the TCR CDR3 region. TCRdb recomputed calls from the multiplex PCR reads with MiXCR, one row per CDR3 protein. Of some 550,000 distinct CDR3 sequences in the sample, roughly 20% were seen once.

The V and J genes are TRBV11-2 and TRBJ2-5; 14 bases align to TRBD2. This TCR was sampled from a young man with Graves' hyperthyroidism. Sequencing was carried out using blood. CDR3 nucleotides: TGTGCCAGCAGCTTAGGGACTAGCGGGGGGCCGGAAGAGACCCAGTACTTC. Its translation: CASSLGTSGGPEETQYF.